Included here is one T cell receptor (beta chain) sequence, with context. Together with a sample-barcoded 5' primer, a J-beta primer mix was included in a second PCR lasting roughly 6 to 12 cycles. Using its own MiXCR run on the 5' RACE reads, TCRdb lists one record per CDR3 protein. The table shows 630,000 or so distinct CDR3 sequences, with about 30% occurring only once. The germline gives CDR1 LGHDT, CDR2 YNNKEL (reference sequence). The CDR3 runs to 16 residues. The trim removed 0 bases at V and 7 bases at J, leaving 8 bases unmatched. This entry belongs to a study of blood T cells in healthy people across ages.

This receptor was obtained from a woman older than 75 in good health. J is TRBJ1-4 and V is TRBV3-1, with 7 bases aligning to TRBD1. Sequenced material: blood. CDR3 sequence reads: CASSQDLAGGFEKLFF. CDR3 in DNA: TGTGCCAGCAGCCAAGATCTGGCAGGGGGGTTTGAAAAACTGTTTTTT. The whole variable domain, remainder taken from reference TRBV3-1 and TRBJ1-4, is DTAVSQTPKYLVTQMGNDKSIKCEQNLGHDTMYWYKQDSKKFLKIMFSYNNKELIINETVPNRFSPKSPDKAHLNLHINSLELGDSAVYFCASSQDLAGGFEKLFFGSGTQLSVL.